The 14 T cell receptor beta chains below come from one sample, sequenced in a study of prognosis after radiotherapy for stage I lung cancer. The authors amplified TCR beta CDR3 from genomic DNA using two-round multiplex PCR. Amplification during the initial PCR round employed primers specific to each TRBV and TRBJ gene. One entry per CDR3 protein results from TCRdb running MiXCR on the multiplex PCR reads. The sample gives about 51,000 distinct CDR3 sequences, less than 45% of which show up once; roughly 10% is in the top ten. The source material was PBMCs, sampled before or after stereotactic body radiation therapy (not recorded which). Receptors were obtained from a donor at least 50 years old with non-small cell lung cancer.

This clonotype appeared a single time. This chain uses TRBV12-3 or TRBV12-4 with TRBJ2-7; D call uncertain. The CDR3 runs 13 residues. V was trimmed by 5 bases and J by 2 bases, leaving 10 bases between them. The CDR3 loop reads CASSVPVPYEQYF. The CDR3 DNA follows: TGTGCCAGCAGTGTACCGGTGCCCTACGAGCAGTACTTC.

This clonotype was picked up many times. It may be a read error: a sequence one base away is much more abundant. The rearrangement uses TRBV6-1 and TRBJ1-3, with TRBD1 identical over 7 bases. The J segment lost 1 base and the V segment lost 5 bases, leaving 14 bases of the junction unmatched. Germline loops: CDR1 MNHNS, CDR2 SASEGT. There are 18 residues in the CDR3. This CDR3 reads CASSLRWARGDSGNTIYF. For the CDR3, the DNA is TGTGCCAGCAGTCTCCGTTGGGCCAGGGGGGATTCTGGAAACACCATATATTTT.

This clonotype was detected ten times or more. V and J are TRBV6-4 and TRBJ2-6; no reliable D call. The CDR3 runs 14 residues. V lost 5 bases, J lost 0 bases, and 5 bases lay in between. The germline V gene encodes CDR1 MRHNA and CDR2 SNTAGT. The CDR3 DNA reads as TGTGCCAGCAGTAGAAACTCTGGGGCCAACGTCCTGACTTTC. It encodes CASSRNSGANVLTF.

A word on this clonotype: The likely explanation is a read error, given a far larger clone one base away. V is TRBV12-3 or TRBV12-4 and J is TRBJ2-1; TRBD2 aligns across 7 bases. V lost 4 bases to trimming and J lost 9 bases; unmatched junction nucleotides: 15. The CDR3 runs to 16 residues. The CDR3 coding sequence is TGTGCCAGCAGTTGGGGACTAACGGGAGTTCGTAGTGAGCAGTTCTTC. Translating it yields CASSWGLTGVRSEQFF.

The chain couples TRBV20-1 to TRBJ2-7, with TRBD2 matching 8 bases. This CDR3 is built from 16 residues. Per germline, CDR1 DFQATT and CDR2 SNEGSKA (reference sequence). Trimming removed 0 bases from V and 0 bases from J; junction bases left unmatched: 7. The CDR3 is CSARDLGSGDSYEQYF. The CDR3 coding sequence is TGCAGTGCTAGAGATCTTGGTAGCGGGGACTCCTACGAGCAGTACTTC.

This clonotype was recorded many times. V and J are TRBV29-1 and TRBJ2-2; 7 positions agree with TRBD2. The CDR3 runs 15 residues. Germline trimming cut 7 bases from V and 4 bases from J; bases unmatched to any gene: 12. The V gene's germline CDR1 is SQVTM and CDR2 ANQGSEA. CDR3 sequence (DNA): TGCAGCGCCGGGGGAGGCGGGAGTGGCACCGGGGAGCTGTTTTTT. It codes for CSAGGGGSGTGELFF.

This clonotype was seen at least ten times. V and J are TRBV3-1 and TRBJ2-3; TRBD2 aligns across 9 bases. CDR3 length: 16 residues. After removal of 1 base from V and 10 bases from J, the junction contained 12 bases not matched to a gene. In germline, CDR1 is LGHDT, CDR2 YNNKEL (reference sequence). The CDR3 protein is CASSQGREGLGRAQYF. The DNA of the CDR3 is TGTGCCAGCAGCCAAGGGCGGGAGGGGCTCGGGAGGGCGCAGTATTTT.

This clonotype was counted between two and nine times. A read error may be the cause here, since a much bigger clone is one base away. The J gene is TRBJ2-7, the V gene TRBV24-1; the D is unclear. Looked up from germline, CDR1 is KGHDR and CDR2 is SFDVKD. The CDR3 runs 14 residues. The CDR3 sequence: CAASDLHAAAPQYF. DNA for the CDR3: TGTGCCGCCAGTGATTTGCATGCGGCTGCTCCGCAGTACTTC.

A remark on this clonotype: The junction departs from the called germline gene at one end, perhaps through a read error. The chain combines TRBV5-1 with TRBJ2-2, with D possibly TRBD2 on 6 matching bases. CDR3 size: 14 residues. Germline V lookup: CDR1 SGHRS, CDR2 YFSETQ. In DNA, the CDR3 is TGCGCCAGCAGCTTGCTAGCGTCCACCGGGGAGCCGTTTTTT. Its protein is CASSLLASTGEPFF.

This clonotype occurred many times. This sequence joins TRBV6-1 and TRBJ2-7; D gene ambiguous. V lost 3 bases to trimming and J lost 9 bases, with 9 bases between them. The CDR3 has 11 residues. Germline V lookup: CDR1 MNHNS, CDR2 SASEGT. The CDR3, as DNA: TGTGCCAGCAGTGAGTCCCTGGGGCAGTACTTC. This encodes CASSESLGQYF.

At least ten counts were recorded for this clonotype. The V gene is TRBV18, the J gene TRBJ2-2; 7 bases map to TRBD1. The CDR3 runs 16 residues. In germline, CDR1 is KGHSH, CDR2 LQKENI. The V segment lost 3 bases and the J segment 7 bases; nucleotides outside the gene matches: 11. CDR3 bases: TGTGCCAGCTCACCGCGTTCTTACAGGGGAAACGGGGAGCTGTTTTTT. It codes for CASSPRSYRGNGELFF.

This clonotype has ten or more counts. This chain joins TRBV5-5 and TRBJ1-2; no definite D call. This CDR3 is 13 amino acids long. In germline, CDR1 is SGHKS, CDR2 YYEKEE (reference sequence). The V and J ends lost 2 bases and 8 bases respectively, with 13 bases between them. The CDR3 region is CASSFSSLTGYTF. The CDR3 DNA sequence: TGTGCCAGCAGCTTTAGTTCCCTAACCGGCTACACCTTC.

This clonotype has ten or more counts. The rearrangement joins TRBV19 to TRBJ1-4; perhaps TRBD1 as D (6 bases). The CDR3 has 15 amino acids. Germline CDR1 LNHDA, CDR2 SQIVND (reference sequence). The V and J ends lost 4 bases and 5 bases respectively, with 14 bases between them. The CDR3 DNA reads as TGTGCCAGTAGTACCTACAGGGAGGGAAATGAAAAACTGTTTTTT. Translation: CASSTYREGNEKLFF. Variable domain in full (rest from reference TRBV19 and TRBJ1-4): DGGITQSPKYLFRKEGQNVTLSCEQNLNHDAMYWYRQDPGQGLRLIYYSQIVNDFQKGDIAEGYSVSREKKESFPLTVTSAQKNPTAFYLCASSTYREGNEKLFFGSGTQLSVL.

This clonotype appeared many times. This rearrangement joins TRBV2 to TRBJ1-4; D is uncertain. The length of the CDR3 is 15 residues. The germline V gene encodes CDR1 SNHLY and CDR2 FYNNEI. V lost 0 bases and J lost 10, with 15 bases in between. The CDR3 sequence is CASSEALLGIAKLFF. In nucleotides, the CDR3 is TGTGCCAGCAGTGAAGCGCTTTTAGGCATTGCAAAACTGTTTTTT.